This T cell receptor beta chain came from a study of patients and donors after allogeneic stem cell transplantation. TCRdb passed the RT-PCR reads through MiXCR, listing each CDR3 protein once. The sample holds 70,000 to 100,000 distinct CDR3 sequences, 5% seen once. Germline-derived CDR1 and CDR2 are MNHEY and SMNVEV (reference sequence). Trimming left V 6 bases short and J 8 bases short, with 19 bases between. This CDR3 is 14 amino acids long. In its sample, this clonotype was seen many times. The sequencing input was blood, either unsorted or a sorted T cell fraction (not recorded which). The TCR comes from a human donor who was either an allogeneic HSCT recipient or a stem cell or donor lymphocyte infusion donor (not recorded which). It is not recorded whose cells these are; they may come from a transplant donor. V is TRBV27 and J is TRBJ1-2; a possible D gene is TRBD1 (5 bases). CDR3 DNA: TGTGCCAGCAGCCCGGGACCCCAAAGTGGGGGCTACACCTTC. Its translation is CASSPGPQSGGYTF.